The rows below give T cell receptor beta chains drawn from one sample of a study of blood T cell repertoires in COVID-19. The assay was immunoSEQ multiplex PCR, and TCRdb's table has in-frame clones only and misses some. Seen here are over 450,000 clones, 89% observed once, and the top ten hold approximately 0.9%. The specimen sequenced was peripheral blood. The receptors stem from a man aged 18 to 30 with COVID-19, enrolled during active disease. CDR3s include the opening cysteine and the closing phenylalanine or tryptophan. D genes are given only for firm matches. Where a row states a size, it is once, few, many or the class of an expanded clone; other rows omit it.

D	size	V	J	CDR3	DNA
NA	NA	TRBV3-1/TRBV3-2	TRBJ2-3	CASSPWGEDTQYF	TGTGCCAGCAGCCCCTGGGGGGAGGATACGCAGTATTTT
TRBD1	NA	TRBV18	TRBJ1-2	CASSPNGQGGGYTF	TGTGCCAGCTCACCGAACGGACAGGGTGGCGGCTACACCTTC
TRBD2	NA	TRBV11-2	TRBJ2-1	CASSLVWLAGFDEQFF	TGTGCCAGCAGCTTAGTTTGGTTAGCGGGATTTGATGAGCAGTTCTTC
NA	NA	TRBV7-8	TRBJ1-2	CASSQLTVAYGYTF	TGTGCCAGCAGCCAACTTACAGTCGCCTATGGCTACACCTTC
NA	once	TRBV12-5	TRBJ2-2	CASGLSGFTGELFF	TGTGCTAGTGGTTTGAGCGGCTTCACCGGGGAGCTGTTTTTT
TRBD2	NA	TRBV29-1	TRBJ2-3	CSVAEGLGSGNLDTQYF	TGCAGCGTCGCGGAGGGTCTGGGTAGCGGGAATTTAGATACGCAGTATTTT
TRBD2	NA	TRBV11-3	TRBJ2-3	CASSLSGESTDTQYF	TGTGCCAGCAGCCTTAGCGGGGAAAGCACAGATACGCAGTATTTT
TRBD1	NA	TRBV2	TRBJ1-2	CASSQQGNGYTF	TGTGCCAGCAGTCAACAGGGGAATGGCTACACCTTC
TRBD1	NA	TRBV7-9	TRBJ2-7	CASSPIGTAYEQYF	TGTGCCAGCAGCCCGATAGGGACAGCCTACGAGCAGTACTTC
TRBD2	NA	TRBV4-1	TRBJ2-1	CASSQDHLSGSRYNEQFF	TGCGCCAGCAGCCAAGACCACCTCAGCGGGAGTAGATACAATGAGCAGTTCTTC
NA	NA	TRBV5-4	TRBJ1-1	CASSLSQSMNTEAFF	TGTGCCAGCAGCCTCTCACAGAGCATGAACACTGAAGCTTTCTTT
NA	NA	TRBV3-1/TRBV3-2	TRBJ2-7	CASSQSAQGTEQYF	TGTGCCAGCAGCCAATCCGCACAGGGCACCGAGCAGTACTTC
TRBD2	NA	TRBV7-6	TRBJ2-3	CASSLTPGRGGPDTQYF	TGTGCCAGCAGCTTAACTCCCGGGCGGGGGGGCCCAGATACGCAGTATTTT
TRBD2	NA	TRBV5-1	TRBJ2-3	CASSFGLAGGITGTDTQYF	TGCGCCAGCAGCTTCGGACTAGCGGGAGGGATCACTGGCACAGATACGCAGTATTTT
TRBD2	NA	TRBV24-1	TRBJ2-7	CATSDAGGGSYEQYF	TGTGCCACCAGTGACGCGGGAGGAGGGTCCTACGAGCAGTACTTC
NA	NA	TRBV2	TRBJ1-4	CASRLRATSSGEKLFF	TGTGCCAGCAGACTCCGGGCTACCTCTTCGGGGGAAAAACTGTTTTTT
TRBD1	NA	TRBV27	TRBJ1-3	CASSLGQGSGYTIYF	TGTGCCAGCAGTTTGGGACAGGGCTCTGGTTACACCATATATTTT
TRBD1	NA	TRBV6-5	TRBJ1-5	CASSSGQVNQPQHF	TGTGCCAGCAGTTCCGGACAGGTAAATCAGCCCCAGCATTTT